A selection of T cell receptor beta chains follows, all from one sample in a study of blood T cells in healthy people across ages. TCRdb independently ran MiXCR on the 5' RACE reads; one entry per CDR3 protein. The profile shows roughly 1.7 million distinct CDR3 sequences, about 35% of them singletons. The sample consisted of blood. All receptors derive from a woman in her twenties or thirties in good health. Each CDR3 is given with its conserved first and last residue. A D gene is named only where the DNA matches it firmly. Rows may omit the clone size; those that give it use once, few, many or a size class.

size	J	V	D	DNA	CDR3
few	TRBJ2-7	TRBV27	-	TGTGCCAGCACTCCATCAGCGGGACAGCTTTTGCTCTCCTACGAGCAGTACTTC	CASTPSAGQLLLSYEQYF
few	TRBJ1-1	TRBV24-1	-	TGTGCCACCAGTGACCCGACTCAGAGGGCTTTCTTT	CATSDPTQRAFF
few	TRBJ2-2	TRBV29-1	-	TGCAGCGTTGGACCGGGAGCTCCCAAAACCGGGGAGCTGTTTTTT	CSVGPGAPKTGELFF
-	TRBJ2-3	TRBV20-1	TRBD2	TGCAGTGCTAGAGATAAACTAGCGGCCCGGGGTACAGATACGCAGTATTTT	CSARDKLAARGTDTQYF
-	TRBJ1-1	TRBV28	-	TGTGCCAGCAAAACAGGGACAAGAACTGAAGCTTTCTTT	CASKTGTRTEAFF
few	TRBJ1-2	TRBV30	-	TGTGCCTGGAGTACCGGGAAGAGGGGCTACACCTTC	CAWSTGKRGYTF
-	TRBJ1-5	TRBV12-3/TRBV12-4	-	TGTGCCAGCAGTACCGGACCTTTTAGCAATCAGCCCCAGCATTTT	CASSTGPFSNQPQHF
-	TRBJ2-4	TRBV19	-	TGTGCCAGTAGTATCCCTGGTTGGGGGAAGAGGGCCAAAAACATTCAGTACTTC	CASSIPGWGKRAKNIQYF
few	TRBJ2-3	TRBV3-1	-	TGTGCCAGCAGCCAAGATTATTCCGATACGCAGTATTTT	CASSQDYSDTQYF
-	TRBJ2-3	TRBV7-3	TRBD1	TGTGCCAGCAGCTCGACAGGGTCCAACACAGATACGCAGTATTTT	CASSSTGSNTDTQYF
-	TRBJ1-1	TRBV19	-	TGTGCCAGTAGTATTTGGGGAAACACTGAAGCTTTCTTT	CASSIWGNTEAFF
-	TRBJ1-1	TRBV4-1	-	TGCGCCAGCAGGCTCGGCAACAGCCTCAGGGTCACTGAAGCTTTCTTT	CASRLGNSLRVTEAFF
-	TRBJ1-5	TRBV20-1	-	TGCAGTGCTAGAAAGACAACGAATCAGCCCCAGCATTTT	CSARKTTNQPQHF
-	TRBJ2-7	TRBV10-3	-	TGTGCCATCAGTGAGTTCCAAAACGAGCAGTACTTC	CAISEFQNEQYF
-	TRBJ2-7	TRBV28	-	TGCGCCAGCAGTTTATTTTTACTAGGCCCCTACGAGCAGTACTTC	CASSLFLLGPYEQYF
-	TRBJ1-4	TRBV6-1	TRBD1	TGTGCCAGCAGCGCCGGACAGGGAGGGCCGCCATATGAAAAACTGTTTTTT	CASSAGQGGPPYEKLFF
many	TRBJ2-5	TRBV28	-	TGTGCCAGCAGCTCTGGGCCGGTGGAGACCCAGTACTTC	CASSSGPVETQYF
-	TRBJ2-3	TRBV6-5	TRBD2	TGTGCCAGCAAACGAGCGGGGGCCAGCCAAACAGATACGCAGTATTTT	CASKRAGASQTDTQYF
few	TRBJ1-2	TRBV5-1	-	TGCGCCAGCACCCGGGGAGACGGCACCGGGGGCTACACCTTC	CASTRGDGTGGYTF
-	TRBJ1-1	TRBV7-6	-	TGTGCCAGCAGCAATGGGGTGGGGGCTGAAGCTTTCTTT	CASSNGVGAEAFF
-	TRBJ1-4	TRBV3-1	-	TGTGCCAGCAGCCAGTCGGACGTCGCCCGGGAAAAACTGTTTTTT	CASSQSDVAREKLFF
-	TRBJ2-5	TRBV7-2	-	TGTGCCGGCAGCGAACCGGGACTGCGGCAACGGAAGACCCAGTACTTC	CAGSEPGLRQRKTQYF
-	TRBJ1-4	TRBV14	-	TGTGCCAGCAGCCAAGTGGAGGACGAGGGCCTGTTTTTT	CASSQVEDEGLFF
few	TRBJ2-7	TRBV20-1	-	TGCAGTGCTAGAGATCTGGTTATCTACGAGCAGTACTTC	CSARDLVIYEQYF
-	TRBJ2-7	TRBV10-3	TRBD1	TGTGCCATCAGTGCACAGACAGGGAGCTCCTACGAGCAGTACTTC	CAISAQTGSSYEQYF
few	TRBJ2-1	TRBV12-3/TRBV12-4	TRBD2	TGTGCCAGCAGTTTAAGCGGGGGGGCCTGGAATGAGCAGTTCTTC	CASSLSGGAWNEQFF
-	TRBJ2-7	TRBV20-1	TRBD2	TGCAGTGCTCCTAGGGGACTAGCGGATACCTACGAGCAGTACTTC	CSAPRGLADTYEQYF
few	TRBJ1-2	TRBV2	-	TGTGCCAGCAAATTGGGGCAGGGGACTAACTATGGCTACACCTTC	CASKLGQGTNYGYTF
-	TRBJ2-3	TRBV7-3	-	TGTGCCAGCAGCCTTAACGGGGGTTTAGCAGGGAGCACAGATACGCAGTATTTT	CASSLNGGLAGSTDTQYF
many	TRBJ2-1	TRBV11-2	-	TGTGCCAGCAGCTTAGGCGGAGATGATGAGCAGTTCTTC	CASSLGGDDEQFF
-	TRBJ2-3	TRBV10-3	TRBD2	TGTGCCATCAATCTTACTAGCGGGGTTGACACAGATACGCAGTATTTT	CAINLTSGVDTDTQYF
-	TRBJ1-5	TRBV28	-	TGTGCCAGCACTGGGGGGGTGTTTCGTAGCAATCAGCCCCAGCATTTT	CASTGGVFRSNQPQHF
-	TRBJ2-5	TRBV6-1	-	TGTGCCAGCTGGTACCAAGAGACCCAGTACTTC	CASWYQETQYF
few	TRBJ2-7	TRBV30	TRBD2	TGTGCCTGGACTGCTGGACTAGCGGCCTACGAGCAGTACTTC	CAWTAGLAAYEQYF
few	TRBJ2-2	TRBV7-3	-	TGTGCCAGCAGCTGGGGGTACACCGGGGAGCTGTTTTTT	CASSWGYTGELFF
-	TRBJ2-3	TRBV20-1	-	TGCAGTGCTAGAGTTGTGGCGGGCTCTAGCACAGATACGCAGTATTTT	CSARVVAGSSTDTQYF
few	TRBJ2-3	TRBV7-2	TRBD2	TGTGCCAGCAGCCCCTTAGCGGGAAGGTACACAGATACGCAGTATTTT	CASSPLAGRYTDTQYF
few	TRBJ1-2	TRBV19	-	TGTGCCAGTAGTATAGTGGGCAACTATGGCTACACCTTC	CASSIVGNYGYTF
-	TRBJ2-3	TRBV3-1	-	TGTGCCAGCAGCCAACCGAGCTCAGATACGCAGTATTTT	CASSQPSSDTQYF
-	TRBJ2-2	TRBV7-3	-	TGTGCCAGCAGCGAGAGACCCCAACTCTCGAGCGGGGAGCTGTTTTTT	CASSERPQLSSGELFF
few	TRBJ2-5	TRBV10-3	-	TGTGCCATCACCGCCGGGATGTACGGGACCCAGTACTTC	CAITAGMYGTQYF
-	TRBJ1-1	TRBV29-1	-	TGCAGCGGAGAGCTGAACACTGAAGCTTTCTTT	CSGELNTEAFF
-	TRBJ2-5	TRBV6-2/TRBV6-3	-	TGTGCCAGCAACCTCCGAGGACGAAGCCAAGAGACCCAGTACTTC	CASNLRGRSQETQYF
many	TRBJ2-1	TRBV9	-	TGTGCCAGCAGTGTCGGGGGTGAGCAGTTCTTC	CASSVGGEQFF
-	TRBJ2-3	TRBV6-4	-	TGTGCCAGCAGCCCCGGCTCGCTCGGCACAGATACGCAGTATTTT	CASSPGSLGTDTQYF
few	TRBJ2-1	TRBV6-2/TRBV6-3	TRBD2	TGTGCCAGCAGTCCCTCTAGCGGGGGGGCCTACAATGAGCAGTTCTTC	CASSPSSGGAYNEQFF
few	TRBJ2-1	TRBV20-1	-	TGCAGTGCCCCTTCTCTCGCGCGGAATGAGCAGTTCTTC	CSAPSLARNEQFF
-	TRBJ2-6	TRBV7-6	-	TGTGCCAGCAGCCCCATCCCGTCTGGGGCCAACGTCCTGACTTTC	CASSPIPSGANVLTF
-	TRBJ2-1	TRBV4-1	TRBD2	TGCGCCAGCAGCCGTGGCCTAGCGGGACTTCGTGAGCAGTTCTTC	CASSRGLAGLREQFF
-	TRBJ1-1	TRBV20-1	-	TGCAGTGCTCCGAAAGGGAGGCCTGAAGCTTTCTTT	CSAPKGRPEAFF
-	TRBJ1-1	TRBV10-3	TRBD1	TGTGCCATCAAAGGCGGTACCGCGACAGGGTTCACTGAAGCTTTCTTT	CAIKGGTATGFTEAFF
-	TRBJ2-7	TRBV20-1	-	TGCAGTGCTGAAGAAAAATCCGGGATCTCGCCGTACGAGCAGTACTTC	CSAEEKSGISPYEQYF
-	TRBJ2-7	TRBV7-2	TRBD1	TGTGCCAGCGGTTCGTACAGGGGATTCTACGAGCAGTACTTC	CASGSYRGFYEQYF
-	TRBJ1-4	TRBV27	-	TGTGCCAGCAGTTCCGGGACACCGGCAACTAATGAAAAACTGTTTTTT	CASSSGTPATNEKLFF